The sequence of this TCR beta chain was determined in a study of OX40 agonist ivuxolimab in advanced cancers. About the research overall: At 0.01 to 10 mg/kg, ivuxolimab was administered intravenously to patients every 2 weeks. Study findings and constraints: Among T cells, CD8+ cells averaged more expanded clones than CD4+ cells.

TCRdb keeps only in-frame clones here, not all; method: immunoSEQ multiplex PCR. This sample has tens of thousands of clones; 70% to 90% occur once, and the top ten carry about 8.2%. Germline loops: CDR1 MGHRA, CDR2 YSYEKL. V was trimmed by 0 bases and J by 5 bases, leaving 13 bases between them. The CDR3 totals 15 residues. Concerning this clone itself: Its antigen is as yet unknown.

The sequencing here drew on CD4+ or CD8+ T cells sorted from blood, taken in a trial of the OX40 agonist ivuxolimab. The chain couples TRBV4-1 to TRBJ2-5; D is undetermined. This sequence originates from an adult with an advanced solid tumor such as melanoma, head and neck, liver or kidney cancer. CDR3 in amino acids: CASSQEWASPETQYF. For the CDR3, the DNA is TGCGCCAGCAGCCAAGAATGGGCTAGTCCGGAGACCCAGTACTTC.